The clone carrying this T cell receptor (beta chain) is a singleton in its sample. The data are from a study of TIL therapy for anti-PD-1-resistant metastatic lung cancer. Whole-study context: Median tumor mutation burden was 1.5 mutations per megabase.

V was cut by 5 bases and J by 3 bases, with 10 bases left in between. The CDR3 length is 13 residues. Germline V CDR1 and CDR2: SGHTA, FQGNSA. The immunoSEQ assay was v3. Some clones are missing from TCRdb's copy, which holds only in-frame ones; the method was immunoSEQ multiplex PCR. Of some 50,000 clones listed, roughly 78% were seen once; the top ten hold about 15%. Time point specified: pre-treatment sample, taken before nivolumab and TIL therapy. The source is a man in his 70s with non-small cell lung cancer. The chain is built from TRBV7-2 and TRBJ1-1, with D uncertain. This material consisted of blood, taken at baseline. CDR3 residues: CASSGGLDTEAFF. DNA of the CDR3: TGTGCCAGCAGCGGAGGGTTGGACACTGAAGCTTTCTTT.